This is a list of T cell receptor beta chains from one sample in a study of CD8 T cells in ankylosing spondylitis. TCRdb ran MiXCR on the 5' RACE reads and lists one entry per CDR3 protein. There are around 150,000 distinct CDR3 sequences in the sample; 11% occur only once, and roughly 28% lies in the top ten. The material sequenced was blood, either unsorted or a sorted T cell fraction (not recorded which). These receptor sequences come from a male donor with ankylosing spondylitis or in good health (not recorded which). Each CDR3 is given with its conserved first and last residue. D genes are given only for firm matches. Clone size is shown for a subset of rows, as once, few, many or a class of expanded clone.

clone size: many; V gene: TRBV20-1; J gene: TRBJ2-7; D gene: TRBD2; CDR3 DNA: TGCAGTGCTAGCCTGGGGGGGTCTCAAGAGCAGTACTTC; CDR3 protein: CSASLGGSQEQYF
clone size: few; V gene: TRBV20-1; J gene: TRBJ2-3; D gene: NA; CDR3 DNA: TGCAGTGCTAGAGATCAGGCAGGGGAGGTTAAGGATACGCAGTATTTT; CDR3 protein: CSARDQAGEVKDTQYF
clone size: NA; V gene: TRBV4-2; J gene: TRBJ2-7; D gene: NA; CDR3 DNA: TGTGCCAGCAGCCCTGGATTCCTCTACGAGCAGTACTTC; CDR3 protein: CASSPGFLYEQYF
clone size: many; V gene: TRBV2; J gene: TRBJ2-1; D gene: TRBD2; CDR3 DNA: TGTGCCAGCAGTTCACTAGCGGGAGGCAATGAGCAGTTCTTC; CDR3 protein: CASSSLAGGNEQFF
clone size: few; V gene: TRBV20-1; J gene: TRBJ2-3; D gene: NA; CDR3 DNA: TGCAGTGCTAGAGATGAAGGGGGGGGCACAGATACGCAGTATTTT; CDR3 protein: CSARDEGGGTDTQYF
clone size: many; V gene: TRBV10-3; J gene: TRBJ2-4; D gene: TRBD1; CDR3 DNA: TGTGCCATCAGTGAGCAAGACAGGGGGGCCAAAAACATTCAGTACTTC; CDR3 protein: CAISEQDRGAKNIQYF
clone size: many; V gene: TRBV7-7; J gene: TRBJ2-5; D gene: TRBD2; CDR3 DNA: TGCGCCAGCAGCTTGGCGCTAGCGGGAGAGGAGACCCAGTACTTC; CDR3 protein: CASSLALAGEETQYF
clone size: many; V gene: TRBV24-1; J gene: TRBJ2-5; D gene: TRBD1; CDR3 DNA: TGTGCCACCAGTGACGCCGACAGGGGGACACAGGGAACCCAGTACTTC; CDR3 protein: CATSDADRGTQGTQYF
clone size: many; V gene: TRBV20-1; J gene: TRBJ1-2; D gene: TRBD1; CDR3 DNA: TGCAGTGCTCGGGACGGGACAGATACCTTTAACTATGGCTACACCTTC; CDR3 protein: CSARDGTDTFNYGYTF
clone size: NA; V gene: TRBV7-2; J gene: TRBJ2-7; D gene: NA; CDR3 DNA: TGTGCCAGCAGCTGGGACACTGAAAGGCAGTACTTC; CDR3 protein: CASSWDTERQYF
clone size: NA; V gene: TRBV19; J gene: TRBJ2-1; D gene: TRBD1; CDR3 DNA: TGTGCCAGTAGAGGGGGACAGGTGTACAATGAGCAGTTCTTC; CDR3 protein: CASRGGQVYNEQFF
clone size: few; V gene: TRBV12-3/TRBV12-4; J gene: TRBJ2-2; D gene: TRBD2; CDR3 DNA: TGTGCCAGCAGTTTAGCTCGACTAGCGGGAGGGAACACCGGGGAGCTGTTTTTT; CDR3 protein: CASSLARLAGGNTGELFF
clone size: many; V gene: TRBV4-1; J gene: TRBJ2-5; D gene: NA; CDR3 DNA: TGCGCCAGCAGCCAAGAACTCGCGGGGGAGACCCAGTACTTC; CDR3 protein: CASSQELAGETQYF
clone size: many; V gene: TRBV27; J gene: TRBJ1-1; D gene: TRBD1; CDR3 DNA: TGTGCCAGCAGACTACAGGGGGCAGGCACTGAAGCTTTCTTT; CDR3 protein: CASRLQGAGTEAFF
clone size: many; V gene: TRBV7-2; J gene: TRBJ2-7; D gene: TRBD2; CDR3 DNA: TGTGCCAGCAGCCTACGGACTAGCCCCTACGAGCAGTACTTC; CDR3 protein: CASSLRTSPYEQYF
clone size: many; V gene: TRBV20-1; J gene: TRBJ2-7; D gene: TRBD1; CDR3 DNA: TGCAGTGCTCAGACAGGGACCTACGAGCAGTACTTC; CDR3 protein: CSAQTGTYEQYF
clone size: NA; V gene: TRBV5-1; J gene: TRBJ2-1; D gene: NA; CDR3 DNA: TGCGCCAGCAGCTTGACTCTTAACAATGAGCAGTTCTTC; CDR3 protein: CASSLTLNNEQFF
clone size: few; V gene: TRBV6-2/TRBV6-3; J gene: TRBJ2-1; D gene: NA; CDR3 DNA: TGTGCCAGCAGTTCCTCCCTGGCAAATGAGCAGTTCTTC; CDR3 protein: CASSSSLANEQFF
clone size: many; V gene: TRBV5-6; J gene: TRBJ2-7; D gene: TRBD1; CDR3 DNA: TGTGCCAGCAGCTTGGGACAGGGGTGGCGGAACGAGCAGTACTTC; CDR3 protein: CASSLGQGWRNEQYF
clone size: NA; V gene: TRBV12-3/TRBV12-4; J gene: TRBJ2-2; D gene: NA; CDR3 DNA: TGTAACACCGGGGAGCTGTTTTTT; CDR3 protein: CNTGELFF
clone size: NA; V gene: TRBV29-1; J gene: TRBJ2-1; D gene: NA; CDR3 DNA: TGCAGCGTTGAATCTGGGGTCTACAATGAGCAGTTCTTC; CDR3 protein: CSVESGVYNEQFF
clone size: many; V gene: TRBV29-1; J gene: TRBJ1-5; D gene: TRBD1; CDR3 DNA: TGCAGCGTGGCCAGGACAGGGGGTCAGAGCAATCAGCCCCAGCATTTT; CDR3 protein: CSVARTGGQSNQPQHF
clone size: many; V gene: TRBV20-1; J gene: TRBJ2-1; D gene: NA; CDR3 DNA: TGCAGTGCTAGAGGGAGACAGGGGAGGGACAATGAGCAGTTCTTC; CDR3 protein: CSARGRQGRDNEQFF
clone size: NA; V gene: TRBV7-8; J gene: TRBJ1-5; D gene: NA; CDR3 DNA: TGTGCCCGCAGCTTAAGTCAGGGCAATCAGCCCCAGCATTTT; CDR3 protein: CARSLSQGNQPQHF
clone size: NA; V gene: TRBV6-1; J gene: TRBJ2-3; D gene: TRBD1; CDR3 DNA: TGTGCCAGCAGTAAGGGGAGGTCAGGGGGCGAAGATACGCAGTATTTT; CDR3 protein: CASSKGRSGGEDTQYF
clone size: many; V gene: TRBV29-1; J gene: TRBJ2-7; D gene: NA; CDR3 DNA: TGCAGCGTTGAGTATCCTGGAAGGACCTACGAGCAGTACTTC; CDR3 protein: CSVEYPGRTYEQYF
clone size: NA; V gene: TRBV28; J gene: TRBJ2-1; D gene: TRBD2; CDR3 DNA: TGTGCCAGCAGTTTACCCGCCGGGACTAGCAGCGTTAATGAGCAGTTCTTC; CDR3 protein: CASSLPAGTSSVNEQFF
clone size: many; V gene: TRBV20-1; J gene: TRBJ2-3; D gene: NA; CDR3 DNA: TGCAGCGCCGAGTATAGCGGGACAGCTAGCACAGATACGCAGTATTTT; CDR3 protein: CSAEYSGTASTDTQYF
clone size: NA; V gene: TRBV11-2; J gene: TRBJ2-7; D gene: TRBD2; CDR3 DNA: TGTGCCAGCAGCTTGACTAGCGGGGGGGCGGGCTACGAGCAGTACTTC; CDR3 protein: CASSLTSGGAGYEQYF
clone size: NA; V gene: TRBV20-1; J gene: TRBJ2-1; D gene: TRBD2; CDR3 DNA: TGCAGTGCCACTCCCGTTACTAGCGGGAGAGGGAATGAGCAGTTCTTC; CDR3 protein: CSATPVTSGRGNEQFF
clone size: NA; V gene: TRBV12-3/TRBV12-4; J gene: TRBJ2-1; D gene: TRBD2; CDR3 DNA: TGTGCCAGCGGGACTAGCGGCAGCTCCTACAATGAGCAGTTCTTC; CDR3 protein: CASGTSGSSYNEQFF
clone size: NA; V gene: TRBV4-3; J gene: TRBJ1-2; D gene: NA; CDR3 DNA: TGCGCCAGCAGCCAATTACGGGGTGGCTATGGCTACACCTTC; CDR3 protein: CASSQLRGGYGYTF
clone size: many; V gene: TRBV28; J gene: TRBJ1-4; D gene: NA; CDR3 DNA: TGTGCCAGCAAGAATGGAGGGACTAATGAAAAACTGTTTTTT; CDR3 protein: CASKNGGTNEKLFF